These 7 T cell receptor beta chains originate from one sample sequenced in a study of monozygotic twins with inflammatory bowel disease. TCRdb derives one entry per CDR3 protein from the 5' RACE reads, leaving out DNA. Its listing shows around 380,000 distinct CDR3 sequences. Sequenced input: blood. These TCRs come from a human donor with ulcerative colitis or Crohn's disease, or a healthy co-twin of an affected twin (not recorded which).

The J gene is TRBJ2-2, the V gene TRBV20-1. CDR3 length: 16 residues. Germline values: CDR1 DFQATT, CDR2 SNEGSKA (reference sequence). This CDR3 is CSARDFLEPNTGELFF.

This chain uses TRBV11-2 with TRBJ2-3; with no DNA, the TCRdb D assignment of TRBD2 cannot be verified. The CDR3 runs 14 residues. Per germline, CDR1 SGHAT and CDR2 FQNNGV. CDR3 in amino acids: CASSPERVTDTQYF.

V usage is TRBV4-1 and J usage is TRBJ2-3; TCRdb designates TRBD1, a call that cannot be tested without DNA. Germline CDR1 MGHRA, CDR2 YSYEKL. The CDR3 loop spans 13 amino acids. CDR3 residues: CASSQQGTDTQYF.

The chain uses TRBV20-1 and TRBJ1-4; without DNA, the TCRdb call of TRBD1 cannot be checked. This CDR3 is 15 amino acids long. Germline V lookup: CDR1 DFQATT, CDR2 SNEGSKA (reference sequence). The CDR3 spells CSASPSGGSNEKLFF.

The rearrangement uses TRBV3-1 and TRBJ2-7. Germline lookup yields CDR1 LGHDT and CDR2 YNNKEL (reference sequence). The CDR3 contains 15 residues. CDR3 loop: CASSQDGRSAYEQYF.

The rearrangement links TRBV5-1 to TRBJ2-2; TCRdb's D gene call, TRBD2, goes unchecked for lack of DNA. The CDR3 spans 14 residues. Germline CDR1 reads SGHRS; CDR2 reads YFSETQ. CDR3 sequence: CASSLGPFTGELFF.

The gene calls are TRBV5-1 and TRBJ1-1; TCRdb picks TRBD1, but there is no DNA to check that call. The germline V gene encodes CDR1 SGHRS and CDR2 YFSETQ. This CDR3 comprises 13 residues. CDR3 sequence: CASSHQGDTEAFF.